The following is a TCR beta chain sequence with its context. This clonotype was counted at least ten times. Its antigen is still unknown. Within one base of it there is no much larger clone, and no base qualities were kept. The data were taken from a study of T cells in Graves' hyperthyroidism and ophthalmopathy (dated by TCRdb to the late 2010s). For context, the study as a whole: Peripheral blood samples were taken at initial diagnosis, before any treatment was given. A discovery cohort of about a hundred patients, about 43 with Graves' ophthalmopathy and under 60 with stable Graves' hyperthyroidism, was used to find distinguishing TCR V-J signatures. Prospective prediction of ophthalmopathy was tested in an independent validation cohort consisting of 18 hyperthyroidism patients and 15 to 17 patients who later progressed to ophthalmopathy. The roughly 94 discovery patients were randomly split 7:3 into training and test sets. In addition, the study compared T-cell repertoires in thyroid tissue and in blood from six Graves' hyperthyroidism patients. After blood sampling, hyperthyroidism patients were treated with methimazole at a starting dose of 30 mg daily, and ophthalmopathy patients were treated with high-dose intravenous methylprednisolone. The paper reports TCR Vbeta CDR3 sequencing of over 130 peripheral blood samples: 40 to 45 ophthalmopathy, roughly 80 hyperthyroidism and approximately 17 progressor patients.

The hyperthyroidism patients were between 18 and 65 years old and newly diagnosed, with a disease duration of less than 2 months. The study excluded patients with uncontrolled infections, other autoimmune diseases, pregnancy or lactation. Diagnoses were established on the basis of clinical symptoms, serum thyroxine and TRAb, thyroid ultrasound, and orbital computed tomography. Blood from progressor patients was drawn when they were first diagnosed with hyperthyroidism, before any ophthalmopathy symptoms appeared. PBMCs were separated from about 10 ml of fresh peripheral blood using Ficoll-Paque density gradient centrifugation. Progressor patients were first diagnosed with Graves' hyperthyroidism and then developed ophthalmopathy during follow-up. Total RNA was extracted using Trizol reagent, and RNA quality was assessed on an Agilent 2100 Bioanalyzer. Study-wide findings and limitations: No statistical method was used to fix the sample size in advance, and group allocation was not hidden from the investigators. In validation, the model predicted progression to ophthalmopathy with over 60% sensitivity and 72% to 75% specificity, a median of 6.5 months before onset. Most expanded thyroid clonotypes (frequency above 0.001) were also detected in blood, a finding suggesting that blood repertoires may reflect thyroid immune responses. In cross-validation, a model built on a 13 V-J signature told ophthalmopathy apart from stable hyperthyroidism with 87.88% sensitivity and approximately 81% specificity, and in testing the same model reached 80%/75%.

The TCR beta CDR3 regions were amplified from the RNA transcripts. For the first round of RT-PCR on the TCR CDR3, the HTBI primer set was used together with the Qiagen OneStep RT-PCR kit. Libraries were constructed in a second round of multiplex PCR, after which size selection and purification were carried out. Sequencing of the libraries was done on an Illumina HiSeq2000 using paired-end 100 bp reads. The paper's data handling went like this. SOAPnuke was used to process the raw data, removing reads that contained adapters or uncalled bases, had a mean Phred below 15, or lacked an exact match to the constant primer or identifier. COPE v1.2.5 was used to merge the high-quality paired reads, and each unique nucleotide sequence was defined as a clonotype. MiTCR v1.1 was used to align clonotypes to the IMGT TRBV, TRBD and TRBJ reference segments. Only V-J combinations with frequency above 0.0001, covering about 99% of repertoires, were analysed. A TCS score was defined as the ratio between F50 (clonal expansion) and ExV (chaos), using BLOSUM62-based TCRdist between CDR3 peptides within each V-J. Welch's t-statistics and random forest reduced fewer than 550 V-J features to about 13, which were used in a naive Bayes classifier (R e1071). TCRdb redid the processing of the public reads, applying fastp at Q25 and MiXCR, and retained in-frame beta chains. Rows are unified per CDR3 protein, each entry keeping the most common DNA and genes. TCRdb, not the original authors, processed these V and J calls. This sample has under 300,000 distinct CDR3 sequences in its table, and more than 10% of those were observed once. Of the sample, 7.8% falls within the top ten clones.

Relative to germline, V is 8 bases shorter and J is 0 bases shorter, with 14 bases between their ends. The CDR3, from cysteine to phenylalanine, totals 15 residues. The CDR3 DNA has 45 bases and is translated from base 1. The germline V gene yields MNHNS for CDR1 and SASEGT for CDR2. The V gene is TRBV6-1 and the J gene is TRBJ1-5; TRBD1 is possibly the D segment (6 matching bases). The receptor comes from a woman in her twenties or thirties with Graves' hyperthyroidism that later progressed to Graves' ophthalmopathy. The sequencing sample was made of blood. The CDR3 protein: CASDLQGDSNQPQHF. In nucleotide form, the sequence is TGTGCCAGCGATTTACAGGGCGATAGCAATCAGCCCCAGCATTTT.